This TCR beta chain was recovered during a study of cytomegalovirus exposure and HLA in healthy donors. 60 Vbeta and 13 Jbeta primers were used in PCR. The data were produced by immunoSEQ multiplex PCR, yet TCRdb's version contains in-frame clones alone and is incomplete. The sample consists of 150,000 to 200,000 clones, approximately 86% of them appearing once. Regarding this clone: The antigen is not known.

Study-wide findings and caveats: TCR beta sequences reportedly predicted most subjects' HLA-A and HLA-B alleles accurately. The classifier, whose performance was assessed in both the original and validation cohorts, reportedly diagnosed cytomegalovirus status with high specificity and sensitivity.

The CDR3 is 15 residues long. Germline CDR1 reads MDHEN; CDR2 reads SYDVKM. V was cut by 6 bases and J by 6 bases, with 15 bases left in between. The sequenced sample consisted of PBMCs. The chain joins TRBV28 to TRBJ1-6, with a weak D call TRBD1 (6 bases). This clonotype originated in a woman between 18 and 30 years old in good health and CMV-seronegative. CDR3 DNA: TGTGCCAGCAGCCGGGGACACGGACGTAATTCACCCCTCCACTTT. Amino acid sequence: CASSRGHGRNSPLHF.